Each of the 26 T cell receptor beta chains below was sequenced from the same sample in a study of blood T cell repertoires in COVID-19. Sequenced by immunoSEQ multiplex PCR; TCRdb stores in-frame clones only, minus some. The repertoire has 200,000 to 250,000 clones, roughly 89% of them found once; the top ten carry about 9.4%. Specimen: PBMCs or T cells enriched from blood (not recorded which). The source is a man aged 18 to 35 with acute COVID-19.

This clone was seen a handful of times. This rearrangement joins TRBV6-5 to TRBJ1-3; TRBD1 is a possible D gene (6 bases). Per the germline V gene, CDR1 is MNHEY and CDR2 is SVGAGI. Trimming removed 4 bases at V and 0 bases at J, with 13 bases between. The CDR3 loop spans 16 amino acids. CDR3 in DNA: TGTGCCAGCAGTTTCGGACAGCCTCACTCTGGAAACACCATATATTTT. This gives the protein CASSFGQPHSGNTIYF.

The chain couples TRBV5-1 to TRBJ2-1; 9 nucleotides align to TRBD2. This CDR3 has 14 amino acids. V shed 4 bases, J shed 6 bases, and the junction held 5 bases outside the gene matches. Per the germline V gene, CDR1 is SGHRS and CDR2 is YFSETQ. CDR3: CASSLSSGTNEQFF. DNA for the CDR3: TGCGCCAGCAGCCTATCTAGCGGGACCAATGAGCAGTTCTTC.

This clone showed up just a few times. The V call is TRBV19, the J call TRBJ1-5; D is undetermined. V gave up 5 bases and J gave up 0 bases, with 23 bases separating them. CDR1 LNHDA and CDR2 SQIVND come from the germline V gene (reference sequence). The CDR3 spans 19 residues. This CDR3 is CASSARERPDIYSNQPQHF. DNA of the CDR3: TGTGCCAGTAGTGCCCGGGAGCGCCCAGACATCTATAGCAATCAGCCCCAGCATTTT.

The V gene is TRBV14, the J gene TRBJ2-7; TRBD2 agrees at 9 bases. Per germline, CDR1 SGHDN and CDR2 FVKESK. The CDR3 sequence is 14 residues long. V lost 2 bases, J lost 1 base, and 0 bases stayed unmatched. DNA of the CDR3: TGTGCCAGCAGCCAACTAGCGGGATCCTACGAGCAGTACTTC. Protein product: CASSQLAGSYEQYF.

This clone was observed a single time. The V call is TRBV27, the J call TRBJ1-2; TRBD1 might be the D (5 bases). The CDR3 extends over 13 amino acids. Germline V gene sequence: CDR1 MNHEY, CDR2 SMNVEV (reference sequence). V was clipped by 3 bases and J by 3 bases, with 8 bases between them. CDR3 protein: CASSFGGDYGYTF. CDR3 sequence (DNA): TGTGCCAGCAGTTTTGGAGGGGACTATGGCTACACCTTC.

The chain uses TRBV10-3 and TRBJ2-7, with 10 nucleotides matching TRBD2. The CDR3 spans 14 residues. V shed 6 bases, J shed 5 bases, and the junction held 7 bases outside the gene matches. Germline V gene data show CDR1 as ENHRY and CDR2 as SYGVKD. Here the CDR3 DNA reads TGTGCCATCAGCAGCGGGAGGGCCAAAAACGAGCAGTACTTC. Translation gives CAISSGRAKNEQYF.

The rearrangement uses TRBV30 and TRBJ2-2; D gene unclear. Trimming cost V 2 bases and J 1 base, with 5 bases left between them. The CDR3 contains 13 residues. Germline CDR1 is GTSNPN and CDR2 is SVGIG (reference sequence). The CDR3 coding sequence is TGTGCCTGGAGTTTAAAGAACACCGGGGAGCTGTTTTTT. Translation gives CAWSLKNTGELFF.

The CDR3, as DNA: TGTGCCAGCAGCCAAGACCTAGCGGGTACGTTCGACGAGCAGTACTTC. Residues: CASSQDLAGTFDEQYF. This chain uses TRBV4-2 with TRBJ2-7, with TRBD2 identical over 8 bases. Losses at the gene ends were 0 bases for V and 5 bases for J; bases not matched to a gene: 9. Per the germline V gene, CDR1 is LGHNA and CDR2 is YNFKEQ. The CDR3 length is 16 residues.

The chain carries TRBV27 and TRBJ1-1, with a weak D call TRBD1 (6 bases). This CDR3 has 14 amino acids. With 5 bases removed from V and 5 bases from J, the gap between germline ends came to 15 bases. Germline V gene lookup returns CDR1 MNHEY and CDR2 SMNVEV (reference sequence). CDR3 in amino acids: CASSIGTGFTEAFF. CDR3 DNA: TGTGCCAGCAGTATTGGCACAGGGTTTACTGAAGCTTTCTTT.

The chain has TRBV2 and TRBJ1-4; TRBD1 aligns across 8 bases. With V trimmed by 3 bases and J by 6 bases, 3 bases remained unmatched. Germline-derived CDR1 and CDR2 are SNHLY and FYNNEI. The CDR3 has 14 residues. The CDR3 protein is CASSDQGADEKLFF. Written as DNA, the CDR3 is TGTGCCAGCAGTGACCAGGGGGCCGATGAAAAACTGTTTTTT.

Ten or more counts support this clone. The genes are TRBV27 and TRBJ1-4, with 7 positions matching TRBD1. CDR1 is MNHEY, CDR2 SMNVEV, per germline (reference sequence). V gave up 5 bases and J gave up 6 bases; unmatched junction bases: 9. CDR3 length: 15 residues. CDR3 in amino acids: CASSTTQGVDEKLFF. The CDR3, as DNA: TGTGCCAGCAGTACGACCCAGGGGGTTGATGAAAAACTGTTTTTT.

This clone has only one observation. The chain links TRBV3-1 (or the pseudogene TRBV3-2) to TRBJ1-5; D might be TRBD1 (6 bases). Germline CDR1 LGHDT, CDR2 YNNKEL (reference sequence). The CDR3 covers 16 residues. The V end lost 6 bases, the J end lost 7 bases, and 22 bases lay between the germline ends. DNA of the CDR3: TGTGCCAGCAGTAACACAGGGTTGGGGTTTGGGCAGCCCCAGCATTTT. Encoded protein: CASSNTGLGFGQPQHF.

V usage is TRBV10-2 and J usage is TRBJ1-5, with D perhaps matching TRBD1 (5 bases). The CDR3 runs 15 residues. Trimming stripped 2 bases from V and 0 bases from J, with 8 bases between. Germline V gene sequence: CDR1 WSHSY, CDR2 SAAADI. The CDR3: CASSEGQYSNQPQHF. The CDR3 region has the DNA TGCGCCAGCAGTGAGGGACAATATAGCAATCAGCCCCAGCATTTT.

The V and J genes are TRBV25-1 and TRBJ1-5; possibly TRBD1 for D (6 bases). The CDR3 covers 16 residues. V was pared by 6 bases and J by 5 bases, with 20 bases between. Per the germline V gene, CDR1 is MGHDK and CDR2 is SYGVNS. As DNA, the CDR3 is TGTGCCAGCAGCCCTTCCCCGCAGGGGTATTATCAGCCCCAGCATTTT. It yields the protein CASSPSPQGYYQPQHF.

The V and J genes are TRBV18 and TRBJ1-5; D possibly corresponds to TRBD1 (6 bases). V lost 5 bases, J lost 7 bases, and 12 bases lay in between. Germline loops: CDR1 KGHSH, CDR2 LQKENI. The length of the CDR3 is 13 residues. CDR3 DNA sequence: TGTGCCAGCTCATCAGGGGACGCCCAGCCCCAGCATTTT. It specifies CASSSGDAQPQHF.

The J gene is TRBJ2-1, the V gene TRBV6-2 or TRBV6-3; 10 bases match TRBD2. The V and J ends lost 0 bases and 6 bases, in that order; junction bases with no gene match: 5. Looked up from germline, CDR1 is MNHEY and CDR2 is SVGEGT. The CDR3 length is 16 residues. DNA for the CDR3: TGTGCCAGCAGTTACTCCCTAGCGGGAGAATTCAATGAGCAGTTCTTC. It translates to CASSYSLAGEFNEQFF.

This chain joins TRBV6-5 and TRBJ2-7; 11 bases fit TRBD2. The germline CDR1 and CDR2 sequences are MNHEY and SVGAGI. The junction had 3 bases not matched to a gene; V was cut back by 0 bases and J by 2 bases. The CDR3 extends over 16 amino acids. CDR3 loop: CASSYSGLAEPYEQYF. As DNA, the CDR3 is TGTGCCAGCAGTTACTCGGGACTAGCGGAGCCCTACGAGCAGTACTTC.

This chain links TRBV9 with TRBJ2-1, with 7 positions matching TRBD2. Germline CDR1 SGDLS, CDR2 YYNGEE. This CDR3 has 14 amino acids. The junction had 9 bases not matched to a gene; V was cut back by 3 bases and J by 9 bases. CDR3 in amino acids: CASSAGGAHSEQFF. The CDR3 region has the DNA TGTGCCAGCAGCGCGGGGGGAGCTCACAGTGAGCAGTTCTTC.

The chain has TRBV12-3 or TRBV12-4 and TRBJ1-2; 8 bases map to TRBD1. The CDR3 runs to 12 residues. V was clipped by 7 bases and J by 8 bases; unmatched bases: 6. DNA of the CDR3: TGTGCCAGCAACCAGGACAGGGCCGGCTACACCTTC. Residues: CASNQDRAGYTF.

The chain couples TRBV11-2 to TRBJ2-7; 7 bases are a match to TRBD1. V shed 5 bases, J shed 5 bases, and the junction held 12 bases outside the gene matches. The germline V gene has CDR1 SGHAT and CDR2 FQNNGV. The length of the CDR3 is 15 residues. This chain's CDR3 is CASSTRQGNYDEQYF. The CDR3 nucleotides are TGTGCCAGCAGCACCCGACAGGGAAATTACGACGAGCAGTACTTC.

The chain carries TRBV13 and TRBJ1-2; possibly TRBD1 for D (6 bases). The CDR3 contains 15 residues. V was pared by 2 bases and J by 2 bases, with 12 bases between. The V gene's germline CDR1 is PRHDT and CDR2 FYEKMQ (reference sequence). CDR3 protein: CASSLKGGENYGYTF. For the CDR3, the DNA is TGTGCCAGCAGCTTAAAAGGGGGGGAAAACTATGGCTACACCTTC.

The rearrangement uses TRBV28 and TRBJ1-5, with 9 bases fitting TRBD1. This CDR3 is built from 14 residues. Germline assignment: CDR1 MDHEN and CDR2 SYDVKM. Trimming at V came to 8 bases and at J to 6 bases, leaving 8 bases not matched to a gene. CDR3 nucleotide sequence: TGTGCCAGCTGTCGGACAGGGGAGGTTCAGCCCCAGCATTTT. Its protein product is CASCRTGEVQPQHF.

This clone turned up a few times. CDR3 region: CASSPLGTGGLGTEAFF. The CDR3 DNA is TGTGCCAGTAGTCCCCTGGGGACAGGGGGCCTGGGCACTGAAGCTTTCTTT. The chain links TRBV19 to TRBJ1-1; 12 positions match TRBD1. Germline assignment: CDR1 LNHDA and CDR2 SQIVND (reference sequence). Trimming at V came to 5 bases and at J to 4 bases, leaving 11 bases not matched to a gene. This CDR3 region has 17 residues. The full variable domain, completed using reference TRBV19 and TRBJ1-1, is DGGITQSPKYLFRKEGQNVTLSCEQNLNHDAMYWYRQDPGQGLRLIYYSQIVNDFQKGDIAEGYSVSREKKESFPLTVTSAQKNPTAFYLCASSPLGTGGLGTEAFFGQGTRLTVV.

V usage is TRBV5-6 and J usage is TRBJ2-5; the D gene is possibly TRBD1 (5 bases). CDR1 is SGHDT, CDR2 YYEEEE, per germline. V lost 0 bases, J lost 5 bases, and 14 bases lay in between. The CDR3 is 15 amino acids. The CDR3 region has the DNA TGTGCCAGCAGCTTGGCCGGAAGGGGTGGTGAGACCCAGTACTTC. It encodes CASSLAGRGGETQYF.

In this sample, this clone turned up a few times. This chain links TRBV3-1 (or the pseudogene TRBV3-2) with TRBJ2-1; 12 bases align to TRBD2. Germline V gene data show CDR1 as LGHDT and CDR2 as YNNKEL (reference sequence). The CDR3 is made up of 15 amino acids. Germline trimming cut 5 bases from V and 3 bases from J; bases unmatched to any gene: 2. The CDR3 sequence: CASSASGRDYNEQFF. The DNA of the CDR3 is TGTGCCAGCAGCGCTAGCGGGAGGGACTACAATGAGCAGTTCTTC.

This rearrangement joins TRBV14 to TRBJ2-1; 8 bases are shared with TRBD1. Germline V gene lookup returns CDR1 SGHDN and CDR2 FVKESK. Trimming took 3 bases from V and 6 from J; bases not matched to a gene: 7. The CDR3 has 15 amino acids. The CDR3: CASSQTDRAFNEQFF. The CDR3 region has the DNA TGTGCCAGCAGCCAGACGGACAGGGCTTTCAATGAGCAGTTCTTC.